The T cell receptor beta chain described here comes from a study of cytomegalovirus exposure and HLA in healthy donors. Study in general: Out of about 190 million T cells, an earlier analysis found roughly 100 million unique TCR beta sequences in total.

Trimming took 6 bases from V and 7 from J, leaving 22 bases between them. Per germline, CDR1 MRHNA and CDR2 SNTAGT. This CDR3 is built from 15 residues. Regarding the study as a whole: A later analysis reportedly found that, within productive TCRs, an Asian-associated ancestry cluster had fewer N-insertions than the mean observed across the roughly 670 donors. As a later analysis showed, a missense DCLRE1C variant was linked to trimming of TCR beta V- and J-genes.

On this clone: Its specificity is not known.

PCR primers comprised 60 Vbeta and 13 Jbeta primers. Original processing notes: Approximately 11 million shared chains were among the roughly 78 million unique TCR beta chains that a later analysis counted. Some clones are missing from TCRdb's copy, which holds only in-frame ones; the method was immunoSEQ multiplex PCR. V, J and clone size reflect that table, while D and trimming were determined from the DNA. The repertoire consists of about 180,000 clones, with more than 60% occurring once and the leading ten covering roughly 1.4%. What was sequenced was PBMCs. This chain uses TRBV6-4 with TRBJ2-7; a weak D match, TRBD2 (6 bases). The receptor was isolated from a woman aged 25 to 39 in good health and CMV-seropositive. In DNA, the CDR3 is TGTGCCAGCAGCAAATCGGGACTGAACCTTGATGAGCAGTACTTC. Encoded protein: CASSKSGLNLDEQYF.